The source of this TCR beta chain is a study of CD8 T cells in ankylosing spondylitis (dated by TCRdb to between 2016 and 2019). Describing the broader study: The study profiled T cell receptor beta repertoires in healthy donors and ankylosing spondylitis patients to find disease-linked TCR variants. Peripheral blood was sampled, and synovial fluid was also collected from ankylosing spondylitis patients. The full study cohort was made up of about 24 ankylosing spondylitis patients and 108 healthy donors. Results and caveats for the whole study, not just this receptor: Some motif variants were previously reported in synovial fluid and blood of reactive arthritis patients, suggesting common disease-initiation mechanisms. Blood from ankylosing spondylitis patients appeared to be characterized by a TCR beta motif made up of several highly homologous amino acid variants. The disease-linked clones showed a CD8+ phenotype and occurred at relatively low frequencies in peripheral blood. The disease-linked clones were reported to be significantly enriched in matched synovial fluid samples from ankylosing spondylitis patients.

There are a few counts of this clonotype. This clone's antigen is unknown. Qualities for individual bases were not recorded, and no much larger clone is one base off. The reads were generated on an Illumina HiSeq 2500. Quantitative 5'-RACE with molecular barcodes was the method used to prepare the TCR beta libraries. The authors processed their data as follows. A new computational method, built on a probabilistic model of VDJ rearrangement, was used to identify disease-linked TCR variants. In TCRdb, the public reads were trimmed at Q25 with fastp and aligned with MiXCR, with productive beta chains retained. Identical CDR3 protein sequences are pooled into one entry, listed with their most common genes and DNA. The V and J calls were not made by the authors but by TCRdb's processing. For this sample the table gives about 460,000 distinct CDR3 sequences, of which approximately 5% were detected only once. The ten largest clonotypes hold around 3.4% of the sample.

CDR1 and CDR2, looked up from the germline V gene (reference sequence), are DFQATT and SNEGSKA. The CDR3 runs 14 residues from the cysteine to the phenylalanine. Of all the DNA, just the CDR3 is kept, 42 bases in frame from base 1. The specimen sequenced was blood, either unsorted or a sorted T cell fraction (not recorded which). This chain is built from TRBV20-1 and TRBJ2-1; TRBD2 fits 7 bases in the junction. The source is a male donor with ankylosing spondylitis. The CDR3 in this case is CRPTGGGTYNEQFF. At the DNA level, the sequence is TGCAGACCTACTGGCGGGGGAACCTACAATGAGCAGTTCTTC.